This T cell receptor (beta chain) was identified in a study of Ad26.COV2.S vaccination and SARS-CoV-2 variants. Study-level background: As a participant in COV1001, the donor was in the Ad26.COV2.S trial arm.

Comment on this clone: No antigen is known for it.

Study-wide results and caveats: Placebo recipients and vaccine recipients were similar in non-spike TCR breadth. Substantial breadth was reportedly displayed by spike-specific CD8+ and CD4+ T cell responses after vaccination.

Trimming removed 1 base at V and 0 bases at J, with 12 bases between. CDR3 length: 16 amino acids. The germline V gene has CDR1 SGHKS and CDR2 YYEKEE (reference sequence). The method was immunoSEQ multiplex PCR; TCRdb's version includes in-frame clones alone and lacks a portion of them. The sample lists 430,000 or so clones, approximately 90% seen once, with about 12% in the top ten. As for treatment: 15 to 20 received Ad26.COV2.S at low or high dose, single or two shots; several received placebo; per-sample allocation not given. Collection of the samples took place on day 63 after the first injection of vaccine or placebo. The administered vaccine (an Ad26 vector) expressed Wuhan-strain SARS-CoV-2 spike.

The sample here was peripheral blood, taken in a trial of Ad26.COV2.S vaccine versus placebo. The V call is TRBV5-5, the J call TRBJ2-3; unclear D gene. This clonotype originated in a person aged 18-65 years who received the Ad26.COV2.S COVID-19 vaccine or a placebo. The CDR3 loop reads CASSLSVSTSTDTQYF. The CDR3 coding sequence is TGTGCCAGCAGCTTGTCGGTCTCCACTAGCACAGATACGCAGTATTTT.